The 22 T cell receptor beta chains below were found in one sample sequenced in a study of early T cells in non-severe SARS-CoV-2 infection (dated by TCRdb to the early 2020s). Library generation was performed with 5' RACE. TCRdb records NextSeq 500 as the sequencer. TCRdb ran its own pipeline on the public reads, namely fastp trimming at Q25 and MiXCR clone calling, and kept in-frame beta chains. A single entry per CDR3 protein holds the most common genes and DNA from its merged rows. The sample table lists 55,000 to 75,000 distinct CDR3 sequences, 7.5% to 10% of them with a count of one. The ten largest clones capture over 1% of the sample. Sequencing was done on a sample of whole blood. The receptors stem from an adult who was a healthcare worker with PCR-confirmed SARS-CoV-2 infection or an uninfected control (not recorded which).

The V call is TRBV7-2, the J call TRBJ1-3; weak D call: TRBD1 (6 bases). Germline V lookup: CDR1 SGHTA, CDR2 FQGNSA. The CDR3 extends over 17 amino acids. V lost 1 base and J 4 bases, leaving 17 bases between the germline ends. The CDR3 spells CASSLVGGGIIGNTIYF. In DNA, the CDR3 is TGTGCCAGCAGCTTAGTCGGAGGGGGGATAATAGGAAACACCATATATTTT.

The table lists this clonotype with a few counts. The chain recombines TRBV12-3 or TRBV12-4 with TRBJ1-4; D is uncertain. The length of the CDR3 is 10 residues. The V and J ends lost 5 bases and 7 bases respectively, with 2 bases between them. In DNA form, the CDR3 reads TGTGCCAGCAGTATTGAAAAACTGTTTTTT. This gives the protein CASSIEKLFF.

The chain is built from TRBV5-6 and TRBJ1-3; no reliable D call. V was cut by 0 bases and J by 0 bases, with 10 bases left in between. CDR1 is SGHDT and CDR2 is YYEEEE in the germline V gene. The CDR3 totals 16 residues. For the CDR3, the DNA is TGTGCCAGCAGCTTGGCGGGCTCCCTCTCTGGAAACACCATATATTTT. Amino acid sequence: CASSLAGSLSGNTIYF. The variable domain in full, completed from reference TRBV5-6 and TRBJ1-3, reads DAGVTQSPTHLIKTRGQQVTLRCSPKSGHDTVSWYQQALGQGPQFIFQYYEEEERQRGNFPDRFSGHQFPNYSSELNVNALLLGDSALYLCASSLAGSLSGNTIYFGEGSWLTVV.

This clonotype was picked up many times. This chain connects TRBV6-1 to TRBJ2-1; perhaps TRBD1 as D (6 bases). V gave up 2 bases and J gave up 7 bases, with 15 bases separating them. The CDR3 extends over 15 amino acids. Germline lookup yields CDR1 MNHNS and CDR2 SASEGT. The CDR3 DNA follows: TGTGCCAGCAGTGAATGGTACAGGGCCGGGAATGAGCAGTTCTTC. Amino acids: CASSEWYRAGNEQFF.

The chain employs TRBV29-1 and TRBJ2-2; the match to TRBD2 covers 8 bases. CDR3 length equals 13 residues. J lost 7 bases, V lost 5 bases, and 6 bases had no gene match. Germline loops: CDR1 SQVTM, CDR2 ANQGSEA. DNA of the CDR3: TGCAGCGTTCTCGGCGGGGGGAGCGGGGAGCTGTTTTTT. It encodes CSVLGGGSGELFF.

V is TRBV5-8 and J is TRBJ2-1; perhaps D is TRBD1 or TRBD2 (5 bases each). Trimming removed 3 bases from V and 2 bases from J, with 9 bases in between. The CDR3 length is 14 residues. The V gene's germline CDR1 is SGHTS and CDR2 YDEGEE. CDR3 residues: CASSWGSAYNEQFF. The CDR3, as DNA: TGTGCCAGCAGCTGGGGGAGTGCCTACAATGAGCAGTTCTTC.

This clonotype was observed at least ten times. The genes are TRBV19 and TRBJ1-6, with a possible D match to TRBD1 (5 bases). Trimming shortened V by 8 bases and J by 7 bases, and 15 bases separated the two germline ends. CDR3 length: 14 residues. Germline assignment: CDR1 LNHDA and CDR2 SQIVND (reference sequence). CDR3 loop: CASASGRDNSPLHF. The CDR3 DNA reads as TGTGCCAGTGCCTCAGGGCGGGACAATTCACCCCTCCACTTT.

In its sample, this clonotype was seen a few times. The chain has TRBV30 and TRBJ2-3; D gene uncertain. V gave up 7 bases and J gave up 5 bases, with 13 bases separating them. CDR3 length: 12 residues. In germline, CDR1 is GTSNPN, CDR2 SVGIG (reference sequence). CDR3 in amino acids: CAFTGDGDTQYF. DNA of the CDR3: TGTGCCTTCACGGGTGACGGAGATACGCAGTATTTT.

This clonotype was recorded at least ten times. In nucleotides, the CDR3 is TGTGCCAGCAGCTTGGCGGGACTAGCGGGGGCCCAAGAGACCCAGTACTTC. It is translated as CASSLAGLAGAQETQYF. The chain employs TRBV5-6 and TRBJ2-5, with TRBD2 matching over 14 bases. Germline values: CDR1 SGHDT, CDR2 YYEEEE. V was pared by 0 bases and J by 1 base, with 2 bases of the junction left unmatched. The CDR3 covers 17 residues. The full variable domain, with the rest looked up from reference TRBV5-6 and TRBJ2-5, is DAGVTQSPTHLIKTRGQQVTLRCSPKSGHDTVSWYQQALGQGPQFIFQYYEEEERQRGNFPDRFSGHQFPNYSSELNVNALLLGDSALYLCASSLAGLAGAQETQYFGPGTRLLVL.

The V and J genes are TRBV2 and TRBJ1-6; no reliable D call. CDR3 length: 15 residues. CDR1 is SNHLY and CDR2 is FYNNEI in the germline V gene. V gave up 7 bases and J gave up 4 bases, with 14 bases separating them. The CDR3 here is CASKSGEGYNSPLHF. In nucleotides, the CDR3 is TGTGCCAGCAAGTCCGGGGAAGGGTATAATTCACCCCTCCACTTT.

This clonotype was seen more than once but under ten times. This chain's CDR3 is CASTTGVLDYGYTF. Written as DNA, the CDR3 is TGTGCCAGCACCACAGGGGTTCTTGACTATGGCTACACCTTC. The rearrangement uses TRBV7-9 and TRBJ1-2, with TRBD1 matching 7 bases. The CDR3 runs 14 residues. J lost 3 bases, V lost 7 bases, and 8 bases had no gene match. CDR1 and CDR2 from the germline V gene are SEHNR and FQNEAQ (reference sequence). The full variable domain, with the rest looked up from reference TRBV7-9 and TRBJ1-2, is DTGVSQNPRHKITKRGQNVTFRCDPISEHNRLYWYRQTLGQGPEFLTYFQNEAQLEKSRLLSDRFSAERPKGSFSTLEIQRTEQGDSAMYLCASTTGVLDYGYTFGSGTRLTVV.

The V and J genes are TRBV7-2 and TRBJ2-7; D remains ambiguous. Germline V lookup: CDR1 SGHTA, CDR2 FQGNSA. Between the trimmed V and J ends, which lost 5 bases and 3 bases, there was a span of 8 bases. The CDR3 is 12 residues long. CDR3 nucleotide sequence: TGTGCCAGCAGCGAAAACGGCTACGAGCAGTACGTC. Encoded protein: CASSENGYEQYV.

V usage is TRBV7-6 and J usage is TRBJ2-2; 9 bases fit TRBD2. Germline V gene data show CDR1 as SGHVS and CDR2 as FNYEAQ. With V trimmed by 5 bases and J by 0 bases, 4 bases remained unmatched. CDR3 length equals 16 residues. DNA of the CDR3: TGTGCCAGCAGCCCACCTAGCGGGGCGAACACCGGGGAGCTGTTTTTT. Amino acids: CASSPPSGANTGELFF.

The CDR3 DNA sequence: TGTGCCAGCAGCTTAGGGCCCTCTGGAAACACCATATATTTT. The encoded protein is CASSLGPSGNTIYF. The chain links TRBV7-6 to TRBJ1-3; D gene uncertain. Trimming left V 1 base short and J 0 bases short, with 4 bases between. The CDR3 sequence is 14 residues long. The germline V gene has CDR1 SGHVS and CDR2 FNYEAQ.

This clonotype was observed many times. This chain uses TRBV30 with TRBJ1-5, with TRBD1 as a possible D gene (5 bases). Germline assignment: CDR1 GTSNPN and CDR2 SVGIG (reference sequence). V lost 2 bases to trimming and J lost 2 bases, with 13 bases between them. The CDR3 is 15 amino acids. DNA for the CDR3: TGTGCCTGGAGTCCACAGGTTGGGGGCAATCAGCCCCAGCATTTT. Encoded protein: CAWSPQVGGNQPQHF.

The CDR3 DNA sequence: TGTGCCAGCAGTTTGAGTGCAGAGAGCAATCAGCCCCAGCATTTT. This encodes CASSLSAESNQPQHF. The rearrangement uses TRBV12-3 or TRBV12-4 and TRBJ1-5; D is ambiguous. The CDR3 is made up of 15 amino acids. V was cut by 3 bases and J by 1 base, with 10 bases left in between.

The sample holds a few counts of this clonotype. The CDR3 is CASSRQGPNEQYV. CDR3 nucleotide sequence: TGTGCCAGCTCACGACAGGGTCCCAACGAGCAGTACGTC. This chain joins TRBV18 and TRBJ2-7, with TRBD1 identical over 7 bases. Germline loops: CDR1 KGHSH, CDR2 LQKENI. V was clipped by 4 bases and J by 5 bases; unmatched bases: 5. The CDR3 has 13 residues.

This clonotype was picked up many times. This sequence joins TRBV11-2 and TRBJ2-1; D might be TRBD2 (7 bases). The CDR3 length is 16 residues. CDR1 and CDR2 from the germline V gene are SGHAT and FQNNGV. Deletions cut 5 bases from V and 8 bases from J, with 22 bases between. This CDR3 is CASSLHGGGGGDEQFF. The CDR3 DNA follows: TGTGCCAGCAGCCTCCACGGCGGGGGCGGAGGGGATGAGCAGTTCTTC. Complete variable domain (other parts from reference TRBV11-2 and TRBJ2-1): EAGVAQSPRYKIIEKRQSVAFWCNPISGHATLYWYQQILGQGPKLLIQFQNNGVVDDSQLPKDRFSAERLKGVDSTLKIQPAKLEDSAVYLCASSLHGGGGGDEQFFGPGTRLTVL.

This clonotype was detected many times. The chain uses TRBV24-1 and TRBJ2-7, with 12 nucleotides matching TRBD1. From germline, CDR1 is KGHDR and CDR2 SFDVKD. CDR3 size: 17 residues. Unmatched junction bases numbered 4, after V lost 0 bases and J lost 2 bases. The CDR3 here is CATSDLSGTGGPYEQYV. Here the CDR3 DNA reads TGTGCCACCAGTGATTTGTCCGGGACAGGGGGCCCCTACGAGCAGTACGTC.

As concerns this clonotype: An end of the junction differs from the germline gene, which may be a read error. V is TRBV9 and J is TRBJ2-3, with D unclear. CDR3 length: 13 residues. Per the germline V gene, CDR1 is SGDLS and CDR2 is YYNGEE. The CDR3: CASRTTGTDTLYF. Written as DNA, the CDR3 is TGTGCCAGCAGAACGACTGGAACAGATACGCTGTATTTT.

CDR3 in DNA: TGCAGCGTAGCCGGGACAGGGAGCTCCTACGAGCAGTACGTC. Protein sequence: CSVAGTGSSYEQYV. The chain links TRBV29-1 to TRBJ2-7, with 9 bases lining up with TRBD1. The CDR3 sequence is 14 residues long. With 6 bases clipped from V and 0 bases from J, the junction kept 6 bases outside the gene matches. The germline gives CDR1 SQVTM, CDR2 ANQGSEA.

This clonotype has ten or more counts. This chain links TRBV11-3 with TRBJ2-6; D gene uncertain. The CDR3 is 15 residues long. V lost 0 bases and J 0 bases, leaving 3 bases between the germline ends. From germline, CDR1 is SGHNT and CDR2 YENEEA. The CDR3 bases are TGTGCCAGCAGCTTAGACAGCTCTGGGGCCAACGTCCTGACTTTC. Its protein product is CASSLDSSGANVLTF.